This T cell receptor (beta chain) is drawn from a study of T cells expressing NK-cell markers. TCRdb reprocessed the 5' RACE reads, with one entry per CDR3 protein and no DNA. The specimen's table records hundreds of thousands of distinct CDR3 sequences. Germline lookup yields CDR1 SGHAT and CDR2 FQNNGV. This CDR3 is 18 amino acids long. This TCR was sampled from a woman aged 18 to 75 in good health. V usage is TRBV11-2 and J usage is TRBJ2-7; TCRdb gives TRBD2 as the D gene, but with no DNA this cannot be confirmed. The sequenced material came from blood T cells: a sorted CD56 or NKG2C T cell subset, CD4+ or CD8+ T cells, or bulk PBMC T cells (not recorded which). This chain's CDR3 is CASSLSYRLALSTGEQYF.